Each of the 5 T cell receptor beta chains below was sequenced from the same sample in a study of cytotoxic CD8 clonotypes in ibrutinib-treated CLL. Profiling relied on immunoSEQ multiplex PCR, and the TCRdb table lists in-frame clones only, not all of them. The sample has 26,000 or so clones; around three fifths are singletons. The starting material was PBMCs, obtained before ibrutinib treatment. The receptors come from a human donor with chronic lymphocytic leukemia.

This clone appeared a few times. This chain joins TRBV5-6 and TRBJ1-3; maybe TRBD1 (6 bases). This CDR3 region has 15 residues. With 4 bases removed from V and 6 bases from J, the gap between germline ends came to 17 bases. Germline V gene data show CDR1 as SGHDT and CDR2 as YYEEEE. CDR3 residues: CASSRDNGGLNTIYF. The CDR3 bases are TGTGCCAGCAGCCGGGACAACGGGGGATTAAACACCATATATTTT.

This rearrangement joins TRBV18 to TRBJ2-7; D is ambiguous. CDR3 length: 14 residues. Germline values: CDR1 KGHSH, CDR2 LQKENI. The V gene lost 0 bases and the J gene lost 6 bases, with 12 bases spanning the gap. CDR3 sequence reads: CASSPPNHQVEQYF. The CDR3 nucleotides read TGTGCCAGCTCACCACCTAACCACCAGGTCGAGCAGTACTTC.

The chain uses TRBV5-1 and TRBJ2-1; TRBD2 matches at 7 bases. V lost 7 bases, J lost 0 bases, and 13 bases stayed unmatched. The germline V gene has CDR1 SGHRS and CDR2 YFSETQ. The CDR3 runs 17 residues. The CDR3, as DNA: TGCGCCAGCTCGCGGGGGTTATGGTCGGGCTCCTACAATGAGCAGTTCTTC. It encodes CASSRGLWSGSYNEQFF.

V and J are TRBV15 and TRBJ1-1; 8 bases agree with TRBD1. The CDR3 has 14 amino acids. Germline V gene lookup returns CDR1 LNHNV and CDR2 YYDKDF (reference sequence). Germline trimming cut 1 base from V and 7 bases from J; bases unmatched to any gene: 5. The CDR3 spells CATSRGQGAGEAFF. For the CDR3, the DNA is TGTGCCACCAGCAGAGGCCAGGGGGCTGGTGAAGCTTTCTTT. Using reference TRBV15 and TRBJ1-1 for the parts outside the CDR3, the full variable domain is DAMVIQNPRYQVTQFGKPVTLSCSQTLNHNVMYWYQQKSSQAPKLLFHYYDKDFNNEADTPDNFQSRRPNTSFCFLDIRSPGLGDTAMYLCATSRGQGAGEAFFGQGTRLTVV.

The chain couples TRBV6-5 to TRBJ1-1; D is undetermined. Trimming shortened V by 2 bases and J by 0 bases, and 4 bases separated the two germline ends. Germline CDR1 reads MNHEY; CDR2 reads SVGAGI. The length of the CDR3 is 13 residues. The chain's CDR3 is CASSYGMNTEAFF. The CDR3 DNA is TGTGCCAGCAGTTACGGGATGAACACTGAAGCTTTCTTT.